This T cell receptor beta chain was profiled in a study of beta chain features in type 1 diabetes. The entirety of the isolated RNA underwent reverse transcription, so expressed TCRB transcripts were sequenced. Clones were read by immunoSEQ multiplex PCR, and TCRdb kept only the in-frame ones, dropping some. Of over 200,000 clones listed, approximately 10% are singletons. Study-level findings and limits: Within each of all four CD4+ subsets, Type 1 diabetes patients had TCRB CDR3s that were moderately but significantly shorter.

The CDR3 loop spans 14 amino acids. CDR1 is MNHNY and CDR2 is SVGAGI in the germline V gene (reference sequence). Trimming cost V 6 bases and J 6 bases; bases outside gene matches: 8. In this sample, this clone turned up a few times. Its cognate antigen is unknown. The TCR comes from a man aged 25-45 years with type 1 diabetes. The chain employs TRBV6-6 and TRBJ2-7; 10 bases align to TRBD2. The sample was naive CD4+ T cells from blood. CDR3 amino acids: CASRHSGGTVEQYF. CDR3 coding DNA: TGTGCCAGCAGACATAGCGGGGGGACTGTCGAGCAGTACTTC.